Each of the 21 T cell receptor beta chains below was sequenced from the same sample in a study of cytomegalovirus exposure and HLA in healthy donors. TCRdb's table, derived via immunoSEQ multiplex PCR, lists solely in-frame clones and lacks some. The sample records about 70,000 clones, 85% to 95% being singletons. Sequencing used PBMCs. These receptors were taken from a woman younger than 30 in good health and CMV-seropositive.

The rearrangement joins TRBV4-3 to TRBJ1-5, with D perhaps TRBD1 (6 bases). Germline V gene lookup returns CDR1 LGHNA and CDR2 YSLEER. V lost 0 bases and J 7 bases, leaving 13 bases between the germline ends. This CDR3 spans 15 amino acids. This chain's CDR3 is CASSQEGKGEQPQHF. The CDR3 DNA follows: TGCGCCAGCAGCCAAGAGGGAAAGGGGGAGCAGCCCCAGCATTTT.

The CDR3 is CASSEAKGVYGYTF. The CDR3, as DNA: TGTGCCAGCAGTGAAGCAAAGGGGGTCTATGGCTACACCTTC. V and J are TRBV2 and TRBJ1-2, with D tentatively TRBD1 (6 bases). This CDR3 contains 14 residues. V was pared by 0 bases and J by 4 bases, with 9 bases between. CDR1 SNHLY and CDR2 FYNNEI come from the germline V gene.

The chain joins TRBV4-1 to TRBJ1-1; 7 bases agree with TRBD1. The germline V gene has CDR1 MGHRA and CDR2 YSYEKL. This CDR3 is built from 17 residues. V lost 4 bases and J lost 0; bases outside the gene matches: 11. CDR3 DNA: TGCGCCAGCAGCCCCTCATTCTTACAGGGGATGAACACTGAAGCTTTCTTT. Translating it yields CASSPSFLQGMNTEAFF.

In its sample, this clone was seen once. The CDR3 protein is CASSFIADRDYGYTF. The CDR3, as DNA: TGTGCCAGCTCCTTCATTGCCGACAGGGACTATGGCTACACCTTC. The chain carries TRBV18 and TRBJ1-2; 7 bases fit TRBD1. V was clipped by 6 bases and J by 3 bases; unmatched bases: 10. This CDR3 has 15 residues. Germline V gene sequence: CDR1 KGHSH, CDR2 LQKENI.

V and J are TRBV7-2 and TRBJ2-7; 9 bases map to TRBD1. The V gene end was trimmed by 5 bases and the J gene end by 5 bases; junction bases not matched to a gene: 19. This CDR3 spans 18 amino acids. In germline, CDR1 is SGHTA, CDR2 FQGNSA. The CDR3 bases are TGTGCCAGCAGCCTGGCGGGGCTTTTTCGACAGGGGGACCACGAGCAGTACTTC. It translates to CASSLAGLFRQGDHEQYF. Full variable domain (rest looked up from reference TRBV7-2 and TRBJ2-7): GAGVSQSPSNKVTEKGKDVELRCDPISGHTALYWYRQSLGQGLEFLIYFQGNSAPDKSGLPSDRFSAERTGGSVSTLTIQRTQQEDSAVYLCASSLAGLFRQGDHEQYFGPGTRLTVT.

V and J are TRBV27 and TRBJ1-2; D is undetermined. Trimming pared 4 bases from V and 5 bases from J, leaving 20 bases between. CDR1 and CDR2 (germline): MNHEY, SMNVEV (reference sequence). The CDR3 sequence is 16 residues long. The DNA for the CDR3 is TGTGCCAGCAGTTCTCTGACTCTTCCCAGAGGTTATGGCTACACCTTC. Its protein is CASSSLTLPRGYGYTF.

The chain recombines TRBV19 with TRBJ1-6, with TRBD1 matching 9 bases. The CDR3 has 14 residues. J gave up 10 bases and V 2 bases, and 3 bases lay outside the gene matches. Germline V gene data show CDR1 as LNHDA and CDR2 as SQIVND (reference sequence). CDR3 amino acids: CASSITGGQSPLHF. CDR3 DNA: TGTGCCAGTAGTATAACAGGGGGCCAGTCACCCCTCCACTTT.

The DNA for the CDR3 is TGTGCCAGCAGCTTGGCAATCGGCGGGGAGCTGTTTTTT. Its translation: CASSLAIGGELFF. The chain uses TRBV5-6 and TRBJ2-2, with D uncertain. Between the trimmed V and J ends, which lost 0 bases and 7 bases, there was a span of 7 bases. Germline values: CDR1 SGHDT, CDR2 YYEEEE. This CDR3 has 13 amino acids.

The gene calls are TRBV6-4 and TRBJ2-1; TRBD1 matches at 10 bases. Germline loops: CDR1 MRHNA, CDR2 SNTAGT. This CDR3 comprises 15 residues. The junction had 6 bases not matched to a gene; V was cut back by 6 bases and J by 4 bases. The CDR3 coding sequence is TGTGCCAGCAGGGAGGGGACAGGGGCTTACAATGAGCAGTTCTTC. Its translation is CASREGTGAYNEQFF.

V gene TRBV4-2 combines with J gene TRBJ1-2; D is unclear. V shed 0 bases and J shed 2 bases, with 7 bases lying between them. This CDR3 is built from 14 residues. Germline V gene sequence: CDR1 LGHNA, CDR2 YNFKEQ. CDR3 DNA: TGTGCCAGCAGCCAAGAGTACCAGAACTATGGCTACACCTTC. The encoded protein is CASSQEYQNYGYTF.

This clone is a singleton in its sample. The chain is built from TRBV7-8 and TRBJ2-1; D is unresolved. Trimming removed 5 bases at V and 9 bases at J, with 23 bases between. Germline V CDR1 and CDR2: SGHVS, FQNEAQ. The CDR3 loop spans 16 amino acids. Here the CDR3 DNA reads TGTGCCAGCAGCGTACAACCGGGTACATACAATGGTGAGCAGTTCTTC. Residues: CASSVQPGTYNGEQFF.

This clone was seen once. V is TRBV30 and J is TRBJ2-1; 15 bases map to TRBD2. This CDR3 comprises 19 residues. The J segment lost 4 bases and the V segment lost 2 bases, leaving 12 bases of the junction unmatched. From germline, CDR1 is GTSNPN and CDR2 SVGIG (reference sequence). CDR3 region: CAWSPAGLAGGIVYNEQFF. The CDR3 coding sequence is TGTGCCTGGAGTCCCGCGGGACTAGCGGGGGGCATAGTTTACAATGAGCAGTTCTTC.

The chain has TRBV6-1 and TRBJ1-4; no definite D call. Germline CDR1 is MNHNS and CDR2 is SASEGT. CDR3 length equals 16 residues. V lost 1 base, J lost 8 bases, and 17 bases lay in between. CDR3 loop: CASSEEKESIYEKLFF. DNA for the CDR3: TGTGCCAGCAGTGAAGAAAAGGAGAGTATTTACGAAAAACTGTTTTTT.

CDR3 residues: CASSPSARYF. The CDR3 nucleotides read TGTGCCAGCAGCCCGAGCGCGCGGTACTTC. J is TRBJ2-5 and V is TRBV6-7; no clear D gene. TRBV6-7 is marked as an open reading frame, function uncertain. This CDR3 has 10 residues. V shed 6 bases and J shed 13 bases, with 12 bases lying between them.

The chain is built from TRBV5-1 and TRBJ2-7, with 8 bases that match TRBD2. Per germline, CDR1 SGHRS and CDR2 YFSETQ. V dropped 0 bases and J dropped 1; count of bases not matched to a gene: 3. The CDR3 extends over 15 amino acids. The CDR3 reads CASSLGLALSYEQYF. CDR3 bases: TGCGCCAGCAGCTTGGGACTAGCGTTATCCTACGAGCAGTACTTC.

This clone was seen a handful of times. This chain joins TRBV7-6 and TRBJ1-3; 10 bases match TRBD1. CDR3 length: 15 residues. Germline CDR1 SGHVS, CDR2 FNYEAQ. J was trimmed by 3 bases and V by 4 bases; bases with no gene match: 3. CDR3 DNA sequence: TGTGCCAGCAGCTCCGGGACAGGGGTTGGAAACACCATATATTTT. It yields the protein CASSSGTGVGNTIYF.

The chain links TRBV12-2 to TRBJ2-7; TRBD1 was called by the table and not checked on the DNA. TRBV12-2 is labeled a pseudogene. The CDR3 consists of 16 residues. CDR3 bases: TGTGCAAGTCGCTTAGCCCCGACAGTGCACTCCTACGAGCAGTACTTC. Protein: CASRLAPTVHSYEQYF.

The J gene is TRBJ2-3, the V gene TRBV10-3, with D hard to call. Germline V gene sequence: CDR1 ENHRY, CDR2 SYGVKD. V lost 4 bases, J lost 5 bases, and 10 bases lay in between. The CDR3 has 13 residues. DNA for the CDR3: TGTGCCATCAGTGGGCCCGAACGAGATACGCAGTATTTT. Translated: CAISGPERDTQYF.

The V and J genes are TRBV5-4 and TRBJ2-2; maybe TRBD2 (6 bases). Germline V gene sequence: CDR1 SGHNT, CDR2 YYREEE (reference sequence). The CDR3 consists of 15 residues. V lost 2 bases and J 7 bases, leaving 15 bases between the germline ends. CDR3 amino acids: CASSFSLAIGGELFF. CDR3 in DNA: TGTGCCAGCAGCTTTAGTCTAGCGATCGGCGGGGAGCTGTTTTTT.

The genes are TRBV28 and TRBJ2-5; a possible D gene is TRBD2 (6 bases). From germline, CDR1 is MDHEN and CDR2 SYDVKM. Trimming stripped 7 bases from V and 5 bases from J, with 17 bases between. The CDR3 spans 14 residues. CDR3 sequence: CASNLGTAGETQYF. The CDR3 bases are TGTGCCAGCAATCTCGGGACGGCGGGGGAGACCCAGTACTTC.

The J gene is TRBJ2-7, the V gene TRBV5-1, with D perhaps TRBD1 (5 bases). CDR3 length: 15 amino acids. V dropped 1 base and J dropped 2 bases, with 13 bases sitting between them. In germline, CDR1 is SGHRS, CDR2 YFSETQ. The CDR3 spells CASSLNPQGTYEQYF. CDR3 nucleotide sequence: TGCGCCAGCAGCTTGAACCCCCAGGGAACCTACGAGCAGTACTTC.